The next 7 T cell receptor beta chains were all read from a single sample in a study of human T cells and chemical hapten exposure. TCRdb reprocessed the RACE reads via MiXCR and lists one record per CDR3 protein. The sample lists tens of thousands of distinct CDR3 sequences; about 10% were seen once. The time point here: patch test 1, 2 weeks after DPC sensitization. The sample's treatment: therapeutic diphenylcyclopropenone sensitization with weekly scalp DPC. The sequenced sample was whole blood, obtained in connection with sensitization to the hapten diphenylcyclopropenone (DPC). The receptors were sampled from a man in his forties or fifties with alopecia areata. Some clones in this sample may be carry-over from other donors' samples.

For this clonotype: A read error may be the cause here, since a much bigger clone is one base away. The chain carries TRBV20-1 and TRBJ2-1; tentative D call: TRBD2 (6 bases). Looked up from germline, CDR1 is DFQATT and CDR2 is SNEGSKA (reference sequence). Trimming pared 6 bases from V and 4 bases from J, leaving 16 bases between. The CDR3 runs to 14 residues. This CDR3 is CSAPGNSGYNEQFF. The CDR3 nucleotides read TGCAGTGCCCCTGGGAATAGCGGTTACAATGAGCAGTTCTTC.

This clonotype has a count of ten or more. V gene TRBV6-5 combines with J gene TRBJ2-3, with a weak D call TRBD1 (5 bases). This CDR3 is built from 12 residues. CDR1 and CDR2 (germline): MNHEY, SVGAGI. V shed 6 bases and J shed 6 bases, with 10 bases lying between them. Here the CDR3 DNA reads TGTGCCAGCAGCGACAGTCTGGATACGCAGTATTTT. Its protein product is CASSDSLDTQYF.

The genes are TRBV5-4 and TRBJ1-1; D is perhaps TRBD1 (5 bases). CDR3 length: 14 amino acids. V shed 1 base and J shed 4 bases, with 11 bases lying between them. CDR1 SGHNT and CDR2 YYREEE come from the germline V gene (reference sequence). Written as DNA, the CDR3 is TGTGCCAGCAGCTTGCCCGCCAGGGCCACTGAAGCTTTCTTT. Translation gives CASSLPARATEAFF.

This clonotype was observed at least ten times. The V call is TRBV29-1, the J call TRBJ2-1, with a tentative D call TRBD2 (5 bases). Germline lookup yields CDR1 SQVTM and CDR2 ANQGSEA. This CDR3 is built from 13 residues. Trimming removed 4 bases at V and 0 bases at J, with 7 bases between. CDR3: CSVATTSYNEQFF. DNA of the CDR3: TGCAGCGTTGCGACTACCTCCTACAATGAGCAGTTCTTC.

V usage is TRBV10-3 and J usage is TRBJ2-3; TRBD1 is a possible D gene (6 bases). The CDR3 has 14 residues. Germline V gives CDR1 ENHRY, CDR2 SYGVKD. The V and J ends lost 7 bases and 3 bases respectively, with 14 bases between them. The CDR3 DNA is TGTGCCATCAACTTCCAGGGGAGAACAGATACGCAGTATTTT. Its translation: CAINFQGRTDTQYF.

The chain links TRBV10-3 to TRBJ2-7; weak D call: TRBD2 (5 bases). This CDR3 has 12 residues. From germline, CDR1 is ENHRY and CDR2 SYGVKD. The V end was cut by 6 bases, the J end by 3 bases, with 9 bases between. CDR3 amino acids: CAIRVGVYEQYV. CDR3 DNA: TGTGCCATCAGGGTCGGGGTCTACGAGCAGTACGTC.

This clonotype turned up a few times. CDR3 region: CASSLGTGGSYEQYV. Written as DNA, the CDR3 is TGTGCCAGCAGTTTAGGGACAGGGGGCTCCTACGAGCAGTACGTC. The gene calls are TRBV12-3 or TRBV12-4 and TRBJ2-7; 10 nucleotides align to TRBD1. Losses at the gene ends were 1 base for V and 0 bases for J; bases not matched to a gene: 0. CDR3 length: 15 amino acids.